This T cell receptor beta chain came from a study of cytomegalovirus exposure and HLA in healthy donors. Primers for the PCR totalled 60 Vbeta and 13 Jbeta. The table came from immunoSEQ multiplex PCR; TCRdb's copy has only in-frame clones and leaves some out. The data hold under 150,000 clones, with around 81% observed a single time. Regarding this clone: Its antigen remains unidentified.

Study-wide results and caveats: HLA alleles were associated with some 16,000 TCR beta sequences in a later analysis at 0.05 false discovery rate. Most TCR beta V segments were productive about 87% or about 30% of the time in an earlier analysis. An observed cluster of highly shared sequence variants was recorded as a likely sequencing artifact.

The germline CDR1 and CDR2 sequences are MDHEN and SYDVKM. The CDR3 is made up of 15 amino acids. The V and J ends lost 7 bases and 2 bases, in that order; junction bases with no gene match: 10. The V gene is TRBV28, the J gene TRBJ2-7, with 8 nucleotides matching TRBD1. The material sequenced was PBMCs. The sequence was collected from a man over 45 in good health and CMV-seronegative. The CDR3 nucleotides read TGTGCCAGCACCCTCGGCGGACAGGGCCCCTACGAGCAGTACTTC. Residues: CASTLGGQGPYEQYF.